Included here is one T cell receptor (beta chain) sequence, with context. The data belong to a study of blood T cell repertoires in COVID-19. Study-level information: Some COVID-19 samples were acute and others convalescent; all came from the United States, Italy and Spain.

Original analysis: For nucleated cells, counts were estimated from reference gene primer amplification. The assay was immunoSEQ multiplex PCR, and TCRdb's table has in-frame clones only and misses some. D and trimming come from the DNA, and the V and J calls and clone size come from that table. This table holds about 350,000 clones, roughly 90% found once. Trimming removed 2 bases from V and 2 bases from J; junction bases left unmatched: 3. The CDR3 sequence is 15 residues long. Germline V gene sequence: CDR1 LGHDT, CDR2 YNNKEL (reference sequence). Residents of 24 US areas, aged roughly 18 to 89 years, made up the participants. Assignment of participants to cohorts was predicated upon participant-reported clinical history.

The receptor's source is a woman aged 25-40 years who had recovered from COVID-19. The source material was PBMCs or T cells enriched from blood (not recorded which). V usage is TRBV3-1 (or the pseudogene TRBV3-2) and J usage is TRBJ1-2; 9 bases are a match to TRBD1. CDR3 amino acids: CASSQSGQGNYGYTF. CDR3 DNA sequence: TGTGCCAGCAGCCAATCTGGACAGGGGAACTATGGCTACACCTTC.